The entry below describes one T cell receptor (beta chain). These data originate in a study of blood T cell repertoires in COVID-19. Study in general: Donors in the United States, Italy and Spain gave samples during acute or convalescent COVID-19. PBMCs, B-cell-depleted T cells, or T cells provided the cDNA or gDNA that made up the material.

Study processing details: How many nucleated cells were present was estimated from reference gene primer amplification. Method: immunoSEQ multiplex PCR; TCRdb's copy keeps in-frame clones and lacks some. D and trimming were read from the DNA, whereas the V and J calls and clone size are those reported in that table. This table holds about 160,000 clones, more than 70% found once. Germline V lookup: CDR1 MNHEY, CDR2 SVGAGI. The CDR3 covers 15 residues. The junction had 3 bases not matched to a gene; V was cut back by 6 bases and J by 2 bases. The sequencing sample was made of peripheral blood. The clonotype comes from a man between 60 and 75 years old with acute or convalescent COVID-19. The chain uses TRBV6-5 and TRBJ2-5; TRBD2 aligns across 13 bases. The CDR3 loop reads CASSGLAGVQETQYF. DNA of the CDR3: TGTGCCAGCAGCGGACTAGCGGGGGTACAAGAGACCCAGTACTTC.